One sample yielded the 19 T cell receptor beta chains listed below, sequenced in a study of cytomegalovirus exposure and HLA in healthy donors (dated by TCRdb to about 2017). Library preparation was by the immunoSEQ multiplex PCR assay. A mixture of 60 forward primers for TCR Vbeta segments and 13 reverse primers for TCR Jbeta segments was used in the multiplex PCR. In its TCRdb copy, this immuneACCESS table keeps in-frame sequences only and misses some clones. Where compared with another copy, unresolved V genes explain less than half of these, and the others have no known cause. The sample includes fewer than 95,000 clones, with roughly 63% observed a single time. Roughly 6% of the sample rests with the top ten. The sample comprised PBMCs. The source is a woman under 40 in good health and CMV-seronegative.

The V gene is TRBV6-5, the J gene TRBJ1-2, with D unclear. Trimming removed 0 bases at V and 6 bases at J, with 11 bases between. This CDR3 is built from 14 residues. Looked up from germline, CDR1 is MNHEY and CDR2 is SVGAGI. As DNA, the CDR3 is TGTGCCAGCAGTTACTCCCCCGTGGGCCATGGCTACACCTTC. This gives the protein CASSYSPVGHGYTF.

This chain joins TRBV7-8 and TRBJ2-7, with D possibly being TRBD1 (6 bases). The CDR3 length is 12 residues. Germline lookup yields CDR1 SGHVS and CDR2 FQNEAQ. V was shortened by 10 bases and J by 5 bases, with 15 bases between the two germline ends. The DNA of the CDR3 is TGTGCCACCGGGCTGGGGGCTAACGAGCAGTACTTC. This codes for CATGLGANEQYF.

V usage is TRBV5-1 and J usage is TRBJ2-7; 8 nucleotides agree with TRBD2. CDR3 length: 15 amino acids. V lost 3 bases and J lost 2; bases outside the gene matches: 7. Per the germline V gene, CDR1 is SGHRS and CDR2 is YFSETQ. The CDR3 here is CASSSPQAGAYEQYF. The CDR3 DNA reads TGCGCCAGCAGCTCCCCCCAAGCGGGGGCCTACGAGCAGTACTTC.

This clone was observed a handful of times. J is TRBJ1-6 and V is TRBV4-3, with 8 bases fitting TRBD1. CDR1 LGHNA and CDR2 YSLEER come from the germline V gene. V shed 4 bases, J shed 10 bases, and the junction held 9 bases outside the gene matches. The CDR3 sequence is 15 residues long. In DNA form, the CDR3 reads TGCGCCAGCAGCCTCCGACAGGGGCCTGCATCACCCCTCCACTTT. Its translation is CASSLRQGPASPLHF.

This chain uses TRBV5-4 with TRBJ2-5; 10 bases are a match to TRBD1. The CDR3 extends over 14 amino acids. Looked up from germline, CDR1 is SGHNT and CDR2 is YYREEE (reference sequence). After removal of 0 bases from V and 5 bases from J, the junction contained 1 base not matched to a gene. The CDR3 bases are TGTGCCAGCAGCTTGGGGACAGGGGGGGAGACCCAGTACTTC. It codes for CASSLGTGGETQYF.

The chain couples TRBV11-3 to TRBJ2-2, with TRBD1 matching over 7 bases. The ends lost 5 bases at V and 7 bases at J; junction bases unmatched: 7. This CDR3 contains 14 residues. Germline CDR1 SGHNT, CDR2 YENEEA. The CDR3 DNA is TGTGCCAGCAGCGTACAGGGGTGGGGCGGGGAGCTGTTTTTT. It translates to CASSVQGWGGELFF.

The chain joins TRBV30 to TRBJ1-4; 9 bases fit TRBD1. The V segment lost 1 base and the J segment 6 bases; nucleotides outside the gene matches: 6. This CDR3 is built from 15 residues. Germline CDR1 and CDR2: GTSNPN and SVGIG (reference sequence). The CDR3 spells CAWSGDRELDEKLFF. CDR3 bases: TGTGCCTGGAGTGGGGACAGGGAATTAGATGAAAAACTGTTTTTT.

The chain carries TRBV20-1 and TRBJ1-2; D unclear. This CDR3 spans 10 amino acids. In germline, CDR1 is DFQATT, CDR2 SNEGSKA (reference sequence). The V end was cut by 4 bases, the J end by 8 bases, with 8 bases between. CDR3 sequence reads: CSAIRRGYTF. The CDR3 DNA follows: TGCAGTGCTATCCGCCGGGGCTACACCTTC.

This clone was seen more than once but under ten times. The chain carries TRBV6-5 and TRBJ2-7; D call uncertain. The CDR3 runs 15 residues. From germline, CDR1 is MNHEY and CDR2 SVGAGI. Trimming shortened V by 10 bases and J by 2 bases, and 21 bases separated the two germline ends. CDR3 sequence: CATKPRIPKTYEQYF. CDR3 sequence (DNA): TGTGCCACCAAGCCCAGGATCCCAAAGACCTACGAGCAGTACTTC.

The CDR3 DNA reads as TGTGCCAGCTCACCGGGACAGGCGGTTCAGCCCCAGCATTTT. Translation gives CASSPGQAVQPQHF. The V gene is TRBV18, the J gene TRBJ1-5; 8 nucleotides agree with TRBD1. With V trimmed by 3 bases and J by 6 bases, 4 bases remained unmatched. The CDR3 runs to 14 residues. In germline, CDR1 is KGHSH, CDR2 LQKENI.

This sequence joins TRBV30 and TRBJ2-1, with TRBD2 matching over 11 bases. The CDR3 loop spans 13 amino acids. V was pared by 1 base and J by 7 bases, with 0 bases of the junction left unmatched. The V gene's germline CDR1 is GTSNPN and CDR2 SVGIG (reference sequence). The CDR3 is CAWSGLAGNEQFF. In DNA, the CDR3 is TGTGCCTGGAGTGGACTAGCGGGGAATGAGCAGTTCTTC.

This chain links TRBV28 with TRBJ1-5; 7 bases match TRBD1. The germline gives CDR1 MDHEN, CDR2 SYDVKM. CDR3 length equals 12 residues. V shed 10 bases, J shed 3 bases, and the junction held 3 bases outside the gene matches. CDR3 bases: TGTGCCACAGGGGGTAACAATCAGCCCCAGCATTTT. It encodes CATGGNNQPQHF.

The CDR3 reads CASSSGLAGDNEQFF. CDR3 nucleotide sequence: TGTGCCAGCTCATCCGGTTTAGCGGGGGATAATGAGCAGTTCTTC. This sequence joins TRBV18 and TRBJ2-1, with 9 positions matching TRBD2. This CDR3 has 15 amino acids. The junction had 9 bases not matched to a gene; V was cut back by 5 bases and J by 7 bases. The germline V gene has CDR1 KGHSH and CDR2 LQKENI.

The chain joins TRBV7-9 to TRBJ1-5; D not certain. Germline-derived CDR1 and CDR2 are SEHNR and FQNEAQ (reference sequence). Trimming left V 5 bases short and J 4 bases short, with 12 bases between. The CDR3 loop spans 14 amino acids. The CDR3 is CASSPDLRNQPQHF. The DNA of the CDR3 is TGTGCCAGCAGCCCAGATCTGAGGAATCAGCCCCAGCATTTT.

The chain recombines TRBV6-4 with TRBJ1-2; the match to TRBD1 covers 8 bases. CDR1 and CDR2 from the germline V gene are MRHNA and SNTAGT. The length of the CDR3 is 14 residues. The V and J ends lost 5 bases and 2 bases, in that order; junction bases with no gene match: 4. The CDR3 region has the DNA TGTGCCAGCAGTAAGGACAGGGCAAACTATGGCTACACCTTC. Translation: CASSKDRANYGYTF.

The rearrangement uses TRBV7-3 and TRBJ2-2; 7 nucleotides agree with TRBD2. V was clipped by 4 bases and J by 6 bases; unmatched bases: 17. This CDR3 comprises 18 residues. Germline V lookup: CDR1 SGHTA, CDR2 FQGTGA. The CDR3 loop reads CASSSPVGRASGAGELFF. CDR3 DNA sequence: TGTGCCAGCAGCTCCCCCGTGGGGCGGGCCAGCGGGGCCGGGGAGCTGTTTTTT.

The genes are TRBV4-2 and TRBJ2-7, with 8 bases lining up with TRBD2. The CDR3 totals 19 residues. The V and J ends lost 0 bases and 0 bases, in that order; junction bases with no gene match: 13. Germline CDR1 is LGHNA and CDR2 is YNFKEQ. The CDR3 DNA is TGTGCCAGCAGCCAAGATCCAGGGCGGGGGACTAGGTCCTCCTACGAGCAGTACTTC. Translating it yields CASSQDPGRGTRSSYEQYF.

This rearrangement joins TRBV5-1 to TRBJ2-3; unclear D gene. The CDR3 contains 13 residues. CDR1 is SGHRS and CDR2 is YFSETQ in the germline V gene. The V end lost 3 bases, the J end lost 5 bases, and 10 bases lay between the germline ends. CDR3 nucleotides: TGCGCCAGCAGCTCCATAGTCAAAGATACGCAGTATTTT. Its translation: CASSSIVKDTQYF.

This chain links TRBV5-4 with TRBJ1-2; TRBD1 is a possible D gene (5 bases). This CDR3 has 14 residues. Per germline, CDR1 SGHNT and CDR2 YYREEE (reference sequence). V shed 1 base and J shed 4 bases, with 11 bases lying between them. Here the CDR3 DNA reads TGTGCCAGCAGCTTGCGGCAGGGAATCTATGGCTACACCTTC. Encoded protein: CASSLRQGIYGYTF.